This T cell receptor (beta chain) came from a study of T-cell reconstitution after alpha-beta-depleted transplantation in children. For this clonotype: Its cognate antigen is unknown.

Unique molecular identifiers featured in how the TCRbeta library was prepared. Via MiXCR, TCRdb re-called the PCR reads, giving one row per CDR3 protein. The table shows 440,000 or so distinct CDR3 sequences, with roughly 44% occurring only once. CDR1 is SGDLS, CDR2 YYNGEE, per germline. CDR3 length: 14 residues. V lost 4 bases, J lost 6 bases, and 10 bases stayed unmatched. Study results and limitations: T-cell counts and diversity were attributed mostly to newly produced T cells one year after transplant.

The chain has TRBV9 and TRBJ2-7; 7 bases agree with TRBD1. The receptor's source is a girl aged 2-15 years with aplastic anemia, due to receive a stem cell transplant. The material sequenced was PBMCs, taken before TCRalphabeta/CD19-depleted stem cell transplant. The CDR3 region has the DNA TGTGCCAGCAGCCCCAGACAGGGCAATTTCGAGCAGTACTTC. Its translation is CASSPRQGNFEQYF.